This T cell receptor (beta chain) was observed in a study of blood T cell repertoires in COVID-19. In the study overall: Researchers got acute and convalescent COVID-19 samples from the United States, Italy and Spain.

The germline V gene has CDR1 SGHTA and CDR2 FQGNSA. This CDR3 contains 15 residues. The V gene end was trimmed by 5 bases and the J gene end by 6 bases; junction bases not matched to a gene: 7. Repertoires were generated with immunoSEQ multiplex PCR, while TCRdb's copy carries only in-frame clones and drops some. The sample lists about 250,000 clones, roughly 80% occurring once. The chain uses TRBV7-2 and TRBJ2-7; 13 bases map to TRBD2. The specimen sequenced was peripheral blood. This TCR derives from a woman of 80 years or more with acute or convalescent COVID-19. The CDR3 sequence is CASSPTSGRAFEQYF. For the CDR3, the DNA is TGTGCCAGCAGCCCTACTAGCGGGAGGGCCTTCGAGCAGTACTTC.